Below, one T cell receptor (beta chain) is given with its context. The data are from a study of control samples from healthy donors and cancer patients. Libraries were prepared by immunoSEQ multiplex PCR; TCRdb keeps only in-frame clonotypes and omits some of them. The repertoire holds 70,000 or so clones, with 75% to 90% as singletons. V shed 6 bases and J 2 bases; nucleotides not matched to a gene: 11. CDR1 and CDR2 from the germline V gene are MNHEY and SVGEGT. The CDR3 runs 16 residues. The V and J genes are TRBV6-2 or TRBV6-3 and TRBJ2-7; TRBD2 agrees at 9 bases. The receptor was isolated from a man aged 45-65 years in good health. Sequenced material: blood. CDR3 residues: CASSYNRLADTYEQYF. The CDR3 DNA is TGTGCCAGCAGCTATAACCGACTAGCGGACACCTACGAGCAGTACTTC.